The clone carrying this T cell receptor beta chain was seen just once. Its target is unknown. Trimming at V came to 3 bases and at J to 4 bases, leaving 8 bases not matched to a gene. Germline-derived CDR1 and CDR2 are MDHEN and SYDVKM. CDR3 size: 15 residues. This sample stems from a study of cytomegalovirus exposure and HLA in healthy donors. Across the study: Among the approximately 380 donors who were genotyped, 70% to 90% fell in the genetic ancestry cluster that is associated with self-reported Caucasian donors. Study-wide points: Sequencing likely caused a cluster of highly shared sequence variants. Beyond CMV serostatus, there was no information to go on about immune exposure. Analyses of presence and absence presupposed an approximately uniform sequencing depth across donors.

Primers for the PCR totalled 60 Vbeta and 13 Jbeta. Profiled with immunoSEQ multiplex PCR; TCRdb holds only in-frame clones, not every one. The table lists roughly 180,000 clones, approximately 80% of them singletons, with under 1.5% in the top ten. V gene TRBV28 combines with J gene TRBJ2-7, with 8 bases identical to TRBD1. The sample comprised PBMCs. The source is a girl aged 10-17 years in good health and CMV-seropositive. The CDR3 region is CASSLGYRGVYEQYF. The CDR3, as DNA: TGTGCCAGCAGTTTGGGTTACAGGGGGGTTTACGAGCAGTACTTC. Full variable domain (rest looked up from reference TRBV28 and TRBJ2-7): DVKVTQSSRYLVKRTGEKVFLECVQDMDHENMFWYRQDPGLGLRLIYFSYDVKMKEKGDIPEGYSVSREKKERFSLILESASTNQTSMYLCASSLGYRGVYEQYFGPGTRLTVT.